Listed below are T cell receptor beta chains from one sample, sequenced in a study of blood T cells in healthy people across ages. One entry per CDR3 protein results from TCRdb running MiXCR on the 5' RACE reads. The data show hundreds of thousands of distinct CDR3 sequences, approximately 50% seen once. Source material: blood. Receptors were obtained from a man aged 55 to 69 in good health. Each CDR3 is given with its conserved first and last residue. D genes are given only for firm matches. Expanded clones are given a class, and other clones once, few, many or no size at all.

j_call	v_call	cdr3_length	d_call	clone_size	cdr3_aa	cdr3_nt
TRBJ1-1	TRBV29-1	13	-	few	CSVEGTWNTEAFF	TGCAGCGTTGAGGGGACCTGGAACACTGAAGCTTTCTTT
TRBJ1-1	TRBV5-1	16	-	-	CASSFARDGVGTEAFF	TGCGCCAGCAGCTTTGCCCGGGACGGAGTGGGTACTGAAGCTTTCTTT
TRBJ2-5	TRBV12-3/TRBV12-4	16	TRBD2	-	CASSLSAGLADRTQYF	TGTGCCAGCAGTTTATCCGCCGGACTAGCGGATAGGACCCAGTACTTC
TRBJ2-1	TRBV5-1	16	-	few	CASSLARDLPYNEQFF	TGCGCCAGCAGCTTGGCGCGGGACTTACCCTACAATGAGCAGTTCTTC
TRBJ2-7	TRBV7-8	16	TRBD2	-	CASSFTERGLSYEQYF	TGTGCCAGCAGCTTCACCGAGCGGGGGCTGTCCTACGAGCAGTACTTC
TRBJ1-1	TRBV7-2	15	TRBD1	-	CASRLEAGGRTRAFF	TGTGCCAGCAGACTCGAGGCAGGGGGACGAACACGAGCTTTCTTT
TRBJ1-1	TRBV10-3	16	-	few	CAISARGRDMNTEAFF	TGTGCCATCAGCGCTCGCGGAAGGGACATGAACACTGAAGCTTTCTTT
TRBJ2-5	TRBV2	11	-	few	CASSDEKTQYF	TGTGCCAGCAGTGACGAAAAGACCCAGTACTTC
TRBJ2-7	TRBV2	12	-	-	CASNDRFSAQYF	TGTGCCAGCAATGACAGATTTTCGGCGCAGTACTTC
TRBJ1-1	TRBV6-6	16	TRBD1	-	CASSLPHRGWDTEAFF	TGTGCCAGCAGCCTACCCCACAGGGGTTGGGACACTGAAGCTTTCTTT
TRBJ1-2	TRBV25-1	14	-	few	CASSGSGWNYGYTF	TGTGCCAGCAGTGGGAGTGGATGGAACTATGGCTACACCTTC
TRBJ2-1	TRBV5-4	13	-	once	CASSYDWNNEQFF	TGTGCCAGCAGCTACGACTGGAACAATGAGCAGTTCTTC
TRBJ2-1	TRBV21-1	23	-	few	CASSKVGGALGDLLAGGPPEQFF	TGTGCCAGCAGCAAAGTCGGAGGCGCCCTCGGCGACCTATTAGCGGGGGGGCCCCCTGAGCAGTTCTTC
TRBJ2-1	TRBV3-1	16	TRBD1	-	CASSHTGGAAYNEQFF	TGTGCCAGCAGCCACACAGGGGGCGCGGCCTACAATGAGCAGTTCTTC
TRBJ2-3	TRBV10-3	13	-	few	CAISEGAPGTQYF	TGTGCCATCAGTGAGGGGGCCCCAGGTACGCAGTATTTT
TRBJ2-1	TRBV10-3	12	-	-	CASLIKATEQFF	TGTGCCAGCCTCATTAAGGCGACTGAGCAGTTCTTC
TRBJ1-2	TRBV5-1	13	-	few	CASSSGQSYGYTF	TGCGCCAGCAGCAGCGGACAGAGCTATGGCTACACCTTC
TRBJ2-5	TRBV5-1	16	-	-	CASSLVGSYVQETQYF	TGCGCCAGCAGCTTGGTTGGTAGCTATGTCCAAGAGACCCAGTACTTC
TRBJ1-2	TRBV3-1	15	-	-	CASSDWDAGNYGYTF	TGTGCCAGCAGCGATTGGGACGCTGGAAACTATGGCTACACCTTC
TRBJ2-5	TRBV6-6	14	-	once	CASNYAGVGETQYF	TGTGCCAGCAATTACGCCGGGGTCGGAGAGACCCAGTACTTC
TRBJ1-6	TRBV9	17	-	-	CASSRTSGGGYNSPLHF	TGTGCCAGCAGCCGGACCTCGGGGGGCGGATATAATTCACCCCTCCACTTT
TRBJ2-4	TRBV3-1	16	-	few	CASSQDLTLAKNIQYF	TGTGCCAGCAGCCAAGATTTGACCCTAGCCAAAAACATTCAGTACTTC
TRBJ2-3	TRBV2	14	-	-	CASSALRGTDTQYF	TGTGCCAGCAGCGCCCTAAGGGGCACAGATACGCAGTATTTT
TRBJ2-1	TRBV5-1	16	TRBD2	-	CASSLLAGGVANEQFF	TGCGCCAGCAGCTTACTAGCGGGGGGGGTCGCCAATGAGCAGTTCTTC
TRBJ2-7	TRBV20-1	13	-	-	CSANPNRVHEQYF	TGCAGTGCGAACCCCAACAGGGTCCACGAGCAGTACTTC
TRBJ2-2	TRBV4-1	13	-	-	CASSQGLTGELFF	TGCGCCAGCAGCCAAGGGCTGACCGGGGAGCTGTTTTTT
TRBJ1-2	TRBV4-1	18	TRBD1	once	CASSQDSLVTGGNYGYTF	TGCGCCAGCAGCCAAGATTCCTTGGTGACAGGGGGTAACTATGGCTACACCTTC